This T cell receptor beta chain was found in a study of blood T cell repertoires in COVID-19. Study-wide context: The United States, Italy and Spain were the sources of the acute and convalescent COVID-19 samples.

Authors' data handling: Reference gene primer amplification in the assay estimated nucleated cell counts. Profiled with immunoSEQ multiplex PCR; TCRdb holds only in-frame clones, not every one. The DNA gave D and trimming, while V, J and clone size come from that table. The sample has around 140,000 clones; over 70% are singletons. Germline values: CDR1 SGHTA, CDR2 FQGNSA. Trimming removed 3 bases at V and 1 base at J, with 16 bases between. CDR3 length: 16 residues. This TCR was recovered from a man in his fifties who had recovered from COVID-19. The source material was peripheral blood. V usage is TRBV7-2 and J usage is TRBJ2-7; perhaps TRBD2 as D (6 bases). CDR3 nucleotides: TGTGCCAGCAGCTTTCCAGGTTCAGGACTATCCTACGAGCAGTACTTC. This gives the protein CASSFPGSGLSYEQYF.